This T cell receptor beta chain is from a study of T-cell memory formation after mild COVID-19. Using its own MiXCR run on the 5' RACE reads, TCRdb lists one record per CDR3 protein. The repertoire includes about 190,000 distinct CDR3 sequences, around 25% of them detected once, and about an eighth sits in the top ten. This clonotype was observed a few times. V lost 3 bases and J lost 4; bases outside the gene matches: 5. The CDR3 runs to 15 residues. Germline lookup yields CDR1 LNHDA and CDR2 SQIVND (reference sequence). The TCR originated in an adult woman who had mild COVID-19 (a few samples of this study predate the infection). Cell type and time point are not known. The J gene is TRBJ2-2, the V gene TRBV19; 7 bases match TRBD2. Source material: PBMCs or a T cell subset sorted from them (not recorded which). This CDR3 reads CASSMAGRGTGELFF. CDR3 DNA: TGTGCCAGTAGTATGGCAGGGAGGGGCACCGGGGAGCTGTTTTTT. Using reference TRBV19 and TRBJ2-2 for the parts outside the CDR3, the full variable domain is DGGITQSPKYLFRKEGQNVTLSCEQNLNHDAMYWYRQDPGQGLRLIYYSQIVNDFQKGDIAEGYSVSREKKESFPLTVTSAQKNPTAFYLCASSMAGRGTGELFFGEGSRLTVL.